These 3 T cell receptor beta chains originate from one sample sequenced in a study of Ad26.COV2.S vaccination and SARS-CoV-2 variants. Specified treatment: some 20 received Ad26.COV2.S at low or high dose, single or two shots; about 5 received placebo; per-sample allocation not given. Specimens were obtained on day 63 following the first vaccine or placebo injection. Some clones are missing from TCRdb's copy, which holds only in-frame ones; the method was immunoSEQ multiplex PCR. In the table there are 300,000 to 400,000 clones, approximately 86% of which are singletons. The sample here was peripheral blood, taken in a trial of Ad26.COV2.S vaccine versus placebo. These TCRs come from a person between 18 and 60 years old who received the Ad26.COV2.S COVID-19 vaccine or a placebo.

The CDR3 DNA reads TGTGCCAGCAGGGCAGGAGTATATGGCTACACCTTC. It codes for CASRAGVYGYTF. The chain employs TRBV6-5 and TRBJ1-2, with D hard to call. V gave up 6 bases and J gave up 5 bases, with 10 bases separating them. Germline CDR1 MNHEY, CDR2 SVGAGI. This CDR3 is built from 12 residues.

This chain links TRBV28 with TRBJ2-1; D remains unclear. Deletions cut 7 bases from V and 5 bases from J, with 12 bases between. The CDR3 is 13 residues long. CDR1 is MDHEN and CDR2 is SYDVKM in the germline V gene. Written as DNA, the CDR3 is TGTGCCAGCAATCTAACCCCAGACAATGAGCAGTTCTTC. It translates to CASNLTPDNEQFF.

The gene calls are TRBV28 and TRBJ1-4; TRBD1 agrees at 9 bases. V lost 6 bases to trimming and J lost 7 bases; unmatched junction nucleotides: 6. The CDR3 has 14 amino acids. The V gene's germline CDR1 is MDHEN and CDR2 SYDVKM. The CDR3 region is CASRSGQGGEKLFF. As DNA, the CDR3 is TGTGCCAGCAGATCGGGACAGGGTGGTGAAAAACTGTTTTTT. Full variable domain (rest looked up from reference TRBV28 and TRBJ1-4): DVKVTQSSRYLVKRTGEKVFLECVQDMDHENMFWYRQDPGLGLRLIYFSYDVKMKEKGDIPEGYSVSREKKERFSLILESASTNQTSMYLCASRSGQGGEKLFFGSGTQLSVL.